This T cell receptor (beta chain) was documented in a study of shared clonotypes between healthy human individuals. Study-wide background: With ages of 18 to 49, the donors were two women and three men. General study points: Researchers found naive subsets generally carried larger estimated richness than memory subsets. Sample collection involved blood only; tissue repertoires are likely different.

Worth noting for this clone: What it binds is not known.

Looked up from germline, CDR1 is KGHSH and CDR2 is LQKENI. V lost 0 bases and J 4 bases, leaving 12 bases between the germline ends. The CDR3 is 15 residues long. The protocol was immunoSEQ multiplex PCR, while the TCRdb copy is restricted to in-frame clones and leaves out a portion. Found here are 2 million to 3 million clones, approximately 90% of them singletons; the top ten hold over 0.12%. Sample: naive CD4+ T cells sorted from blood. Subset specified: CD45RA+ positively selected. The TCR sequence derives from a man younger than 35 in good health. This chain uses TRBV18 with TRBJ2-5; D ambiguous. CDR3 protein: CASSPPAVPSETQYF. The CDR3 coding sequence is TGTGCCAGCTCACCACCGGCGGTACCCTCAGAGACCCAGTACTTC.